The clone carrying this TCR beta chain was seen a few times. Its cognate antigen is unknown. Losses at the gene ends were 2 bases for V and 13 bases for J; bases not matched to a gene: 5. Looked up from germline, CDR1 is MNHNY and CDR2 is SVGAGI (reference sequence). The CDR3 covers 13 residues. The data are from a study of blood T cells in healthy people across ages. Findings of the study overall: Bulk PBMC profiling left naive and antigen-experienced comparisons inconclusive.

It was with a sample-barcoded 5' primer and a J-beta primer mix that a second PCR of roughly 7 to 12 cycles was run. CDR3-containing paired-end reads numbered at least 3 million in each sample. Using its own MiXCR run on the 5' RACE reads, TCRdb lists one record per CDR3 protein. This sample has about 940,000 distinct CDR3 sequences, with roughly 52% found just once. The clonotype originates from a man younger than 40 in good health. The chain employs TRBV6-6 and TRBJ2-1; TRBD2 matches at 10 bases. Sequenced sample: blood. The CDR3 reads CASSYRGTSEQFF. The CDR3 coding sequence is TGTGCCAGCAGTTACCGCGGGACTAGCGAACAGTTCTTC.